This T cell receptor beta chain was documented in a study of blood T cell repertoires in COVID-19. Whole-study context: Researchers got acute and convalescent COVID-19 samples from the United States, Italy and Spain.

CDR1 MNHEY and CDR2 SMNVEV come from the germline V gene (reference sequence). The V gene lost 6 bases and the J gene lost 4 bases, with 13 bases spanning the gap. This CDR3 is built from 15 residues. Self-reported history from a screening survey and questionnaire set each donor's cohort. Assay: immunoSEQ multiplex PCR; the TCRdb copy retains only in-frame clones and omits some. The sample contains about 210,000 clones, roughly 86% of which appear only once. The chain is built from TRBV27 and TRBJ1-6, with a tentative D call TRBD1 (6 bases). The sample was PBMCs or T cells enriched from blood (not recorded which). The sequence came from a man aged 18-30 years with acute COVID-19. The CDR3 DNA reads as TGTGCCAGCAGCCCGTGGACAGATTATAATTCACCCCTCCACTTT. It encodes CASSPWTDYNSPLHF.